The T cell receptor (beta chain) described here comes from a study of blood T cell repertoires in COVID-19. Study-wide context: Samples of COVID-19 (acute and convalescent) were obtained from the United States, Italy and Spain.

In the source study's methods: Amplification of reference gene primers provided the estimated nucleated cell counts. Sequencing was performed with immunoSEQ multiplex PCR; in TCRdb, only in-frame clones are kept and a portion is missing. V and J calls plus clone size are reproduced from that table; the DNA served to infer D and trimming. The sample gives approximately 60,000 clones, 80% to 90% of which show up once; around 6.9% is in the top ten. The CDR3 spans 16 residues. Germline V lookup: CDR1 KGHSH, CDR2 LQKENI. V was clipped by 3 bases and J by 1 base, with 15 bases between them. The V call is TRBV18, the J call TRBJ1-2; TRBD1 might be the D (5 bases). This receptor was identified in a man aged 55 to 70 with active or convalescent COVID-19. Sequenced input: peripheral blood. The CDR3 sequence is CASSPQVGRNNYGYTF. DNA of the CDR3: TGTGCCAGCTCACCCCAAGTGGGGCGGAATAACTATGGCTACACCTTC.